These 8 T cell receptor beta chains share one sample of origin, sequenced in a study of blood T cell repertoires in COVID-19. Here immunoSEQ multiplex PCR was the method, and the copy in TCRdb shows in-frame clones only, minus some. The sample carries 110,000 to 150,000 clones, around nine tenths recorded once. Sample: peripheral blood. The source of these receptors is a human donor in a cohort sampled during active COVID-19.

The rearrangement uses TRBV3-1 (or the pseudogene TRBV3-2) and TRBJ1-5, with 12 bases that match TRBD1. Losses at the gene ends were 4 bases for V and 7 bases for J; bases not matched to a gene: 8. Germline V lookup: CDR1 LGHDT, CDR2 YNNKEL (reference sequence). The CDR3 contains 16 residues. CDR3 in amino acids: CASSPGTGGANQPQHF. DNA for the CDR3: TGTGCCAGCAGCCCCGGGACAGGGGGCGCGAACCAGCCCCAGCATTTT.

The V gene is TRBV10-3, the J gene TRBJ2-3; 7 positions match TRBD1. The ends lost 6 bases at V and 3 bases at J; junction bases unmatched: 9. Germline loops: CDR1 ENHRY, CDR2 SYGVKD. The CDR3 length is 15 residues. The chain's CDR3 is CAIRGTGALTDTQYF. The CDR3 DNA follows: TGTGCCATCAGGGGTACAGGGGCGCTGACAGATACGCAGTATTTT.

The chain employs TRBV7-2 and TRBJ2-1, with 9 bases lining up with TRBD1. With 1 base clipped from V and 7 bases from J, the junction kept 8 bases outside the gene matches. Germline CDR1 is SGHTA and CDR2 is FQGNSA. The length of the CDR3 is 16 residues. CDR3 residues: CASSLVPGQGLNEQFF. The CDR3 bases are TGTGCCAGCAGCTTAGTCCCGGGACAGGGTTTAAATGAGCAGTTCTTC.

J is TRBJ1-1 and V is TRBV7-8; D perhaps matches TRBD1 (5 bases). The V and J ends lost 2 bases and 7 bases respectively, with 17 bases between them. This CDR3 spans 15 amino acids. Germline CDR1 is SGHVS and CDR2 is FQNEAQ. CDR3 sequence: CASSLTQAFLSEAFF. The CDR3 nucleotides are TGTGCCAGCAGCTTAACACAGGCCTTCCTGAGTGAAGCTTTCTTT.

In this sample, this clone turned up a few times. The chain employs TRBV27 and TRBJ2-7; 11 bases are a match to TRBD2. V lost 4 bases to trimming and J lost 0 bases; unmatched junction nucleotides: 14. Germline V gene sequence: CDR1 MNHEY, CDR2 SMNVEV (reference sequence). CDR3 size: 19 residues. The CDR3 sequence is CASSSSEVTSGIISYEQYF. As DNA, the CDR3 is TGTGCCAGCAGTTCATCAGAGGTGACTAGCGGGATTATCTCCTACGAGCAGTACTTC.

The chain has TRBV7-9 and TRBJ2-1; 7 bases are a match to TRBD1. CDR3 size: 16 residues. Trimming at V came to 5 bases and at J to 2 bases, leaving 9 bases not matched to a gene. In germline, CDR1 is SEHNR, CDR2 FQNEAQ (reference sequence). CDR3 loop: CASSLTGPIAYNEQFF. The CDR3 nucleotides are TGTGCCAGCAGCCTGACAGGGCCCATCGCCTACAATGAGCAGTTCTTC.

Only one count was recorded for this clone. The chain joins TRBV4-1 to TRBJ2-7, with 9 bases identical to TRBD1. The germline V gene encodes CDR1 MGHRA and CDR2 YSYEKL. Trimming took 0 bases from V and 4 from J; bases not matched to a gene: 10. The CDR3 length is 17 residues. The CDR3 sequence: CASSQDLQGQGYYEQYF. The CDR3 nucleotides read TGCGCCAGCAGCCAAGATCTTCAGGGACAGGGTTATTACGAGCAGTACTTC.

V gene TRBV27 combines with J gene TRBJ2-2; 15 nucleotides align to TRBD2. The CDR3 covers 19 residues. The germline V gene encodes CDR1 MNHEY and CDR2 SMNVEV (reference sequence). Trimming took 5 bases from V and 3 from J; bases not matched to a gene: 10. CDR3 coding DNA: TGTGCCAGCAGTGCAGGACTAGCGGGAGGGGTCCGGGACACCGGGGAGCTGTTTTTT. The encoded protein is CASSAGLAGGVRDTGELFF.